The 9 T cell receptor beta chains below all came from one sample that was sequenced in a study of cytomegalovirus exposure and HLA in healthy donors. PCR primers comprised 60 Vbeta and 13 Jbeta primers. Data came from immunoSEQ multiplex PCR; TCRdb stores just in-frame clones and leaves some out. The sample contains about 130,000 clones, approximately 63% of which appear only once. Sequencing was carried out using PBMCs. These TCRs come from a woman aged 60-75 years in good health and CMV-seropositive.

The rearrangement links TRBV6-6 to TRBJ2-3; D may be TRBD2 (5 bases). CDR3 size: 14 residues. V lost 4 bases and J lost 10, with 18 bases in between. Germline CDR1 reads MNHNY; CDR2 reads SVGAGI (reference sequence). The CDR3 is CASSSTGFPMAQYF. CDR3 in DNA: TGTGCCAGCAGTTCCACGGGATTTCCAATGGCGCAGTATTTT.

The chain is built from TRBV5-1 and TRBJ2-1, with a weak D call TRBD1 (6 bases). The CDR3 is 15 amino acids. From germline, CDR1 is SGHRS and CDR2 YFSETQ. V dropped 5 bases and J dropped 2 bases, with 14 bases sitting between them. The CDR3 is CASSQDSRPYNEQFF. In DNA form, the CDR3 reads TGCGCCAGCAGTCAGGACAGCCGCCCCTACAATGAGCAGTTCTTC.

This chain joins TRBV30 and TRBJ2-5; D is unresolved. The germline V and J ends were trimmed by 2 bases and 2 bases, with 6 bases remaining between them. The CDR3 has 12 amino acids. Germline V CDR1 and CDR2: GTSNPN, SVGIG (reference sequence). CDR3 protein: CAWSNNQETQYF. In DNA, the CDR3 is TGTGCCTGGAGTAACAATCAAGAGACCCAGTACTTC. The variable domain in full, completed from reference TRBV30 and TRBJ2-5, reads SQTIHQWPATLVQPVGSPLSLECTVEGTSNPNLYWYRQAAGRGLQLLFYSVGIGQISSEVPQNLSASRPQDRQFILSSKKLLLSDSGFYLCAWSNNQETQYFGPGTRLLVL.

The chain uses TRBV30 and TRBJ1-2, with D possibly matching TRBD1 (6 bases). Trimming left V 2 bases short and J 7 bases short, with 14 bases between. Looked up from germline, CDR1 is GTSNPN and CDR2 is SVGIG (reference sequence). The CDR3 loop spans 13 amino acids. The CDR3 sequence is CAWSYMGHLGYTF. The CDR3 DNA follows: TGTGCCTGGAGTTATATGGGACACCTTGGCTACACCTTC.

A few counts support this clone. CDR3 DNA sequence: TGTGCCAGCAGTTTAAACAGGAACTATGGCTACACCTTC. Its translation is CASSLNRNYGYTF. The rearrangement links TRBV27 to TRBJ1-2; a weak D match, TRBD1 (5 bases). Trimming removed 2 bases at V and 2 bases at J, with 6 bases between. CDR3 length equals 13 residues. In germline, CDR1 is MNHEY, CDR2 SMNVEV (reference sequence).

This clone has a handful of counts. This chain joins TRBV6-4 and TRBJ1-1; 9 positions match TRBD1. Trimming cost V 5 bases and J 0 bases; bases outside gene matches: 4. The CDR3 runs 15 residues. In germline, CDR1 is MRHNA, CDR2 SNTAGT. DNA for the CDR3: TGTGCCAGCAGTTCCGGGACAGGGATGAACACTGAAGCTTTCTTT. Its translation is CASSSGTGMNTEAFF.

The V gene is TRBV7-7, the J gene TRBJ2-5; perhaps TRBD2 as D (6 bases). Germline V gives CDR1 SSHAT, CDR2 FNYEAQ (reference sequence). The CDR3 consists of 15 residues. The V and J ends lost 1 base and 2 bases respectively, with 11 bases between them. The CDR3 DNA sequence: TGTGCCAGCAGCTTAGTTGGGACTGTACAAGAGACCCAGTACTTC. Protein: CASSLVGTVQETQYF.

Turning to this clone: The CDR3 does not close with the conserved phenylalanine or tryptophan, likely indicating a read error. The DNA is omitted, as the CDR3 cannot be located on it reliably, and the CDR3 follows TCRdb's listing. CDR3 in amino acids: CASRPDGEMM. The chain combines TRBV6-6 with TRBJ2-6; no check of the table's D call, TRBD2, against the DNA was made. From its first to its last residue, the CDR3 has 10 amino acids. The germline CDR1 and CDR2 sequences are MNHNY and SVGAGI (reference sequence).

Only a few counts were recorded for this clone. This rearrangement joins TRBV5-6 to TRBJ1-3, with D unresolved. CDR1 and CDR2 from the germline V gene are SGHDT and YYEEEE. The CDR3 totals 16 residues. The germline V and J ends were trimmed by 3 bases and 4 bases, with 17 bases remaining between them. DNA of the CDR3: TGTGCCAGCAGCTCTATAGAGGCAATGACGGGAAACACCATATATTTT. It is translated as CASSSIEAMTGNTIYF.